The 7 T cell receptor beta chains given below trace back to one sample, sequenced in a study of human T cells and chemical hapten exposure (dated by TCRdb to the early 2020s). Interpreted using the paper, the time point label stands for: patch test 2, 6 weeks after DPC sensitization. Per the publication, the treatment or condition label means: therapeutic diphenylcyclopropenone sensitization with weekly scalp DPC. Library preparation used RACE. Sequencing instrument: NextSeq 500. In-frame beta chains were kept once TCRdb had trimmed the public reads at Q25 with fastp and called clones with MiXCR. One record per CDR3 amino acid sequence lists the most common genes and DNA. Present in this sample are about 69,000 distinct CDR3 sequences, about a tenth of which were seen just once. About 6.9% of the sample rests with the top ten. Sequences were derived from whole blood, sampled in connection with sensitization to the hapten diphenylcyclopropenone (DPC). The receptors here all came from a woman between 50 and 59 years old with alopecia areata. Some clones in this sample may be carry-over from other donors' samples.

This clonotype was picked up many times. V is TRBV6-5 and J is TRBJ2-3; D might be TRBD1 or TRBD2, each matching 5 bases. Trimming left V 6 bases short and J 1 base short, with 5 bases between. The germline CDR1 and CDR2 sequences are MNHEY and SVGAGI. The CDR3 consists of 12 residues. The CDR3 reads CASRGGTDTQYF. DNA of the CDR3: TGTGCCAGCAGGGGGGGCACAGATACGCAGTATTTT.

This clonotype was detected ten times or more. The genes are TRBV5-6 and TRBJ2-2; D unclear. This CDR3 has 15 amino acids. Germline V gene sequence: CDR1 SGHDT, CDR2 YYEEEE. With 1 base removed from V and 3 bases from J, the gap between germline ends came to 10 bases. CDR3 loop: CASSLRPTYTGELFF. The CDR3 DNA is TGTGCCAGCAGCTTGCGGCCGACTTACACCGGGGAGCTGTTTTTT.

The V gene is TRBV6-5, the J gene TRBJ2-1, with 7 nucleotides matching TRBD2. The CDR3 has 14 amino acids. The germline V gene encodes CDR1 MNHEY and CDR2 SVGAGI. Trimming took 8 bases from V and 2 from J; bases not matched to a gene: 6. For the CDR3, the DNA is TGTGCCAGCGGGGCTAGCGGAACCTACAATGAGCAGTTCTTC. It encodes CASGASGTYNEQFF.

This clonotype came up a few times. V is TRBV7-9 and J is TRBJ2-3; 8 bases align to TRBD2. The CDR3 length is 16 residues. Losses at the gene ends were 5 bases for V and 3 bases for J; bases not matched to a gene: 10. Germline CDR1 SEHNR, CDR2 FQNEAQ (reference sequence). The CDR3 sequence: CASSLQAGEGTDTQYF. DNA for the CDR3: TGTGCCAGCAGCCTCCAAGCGGGAGAAGGGACAGATACGCAGTATTTT.

The chain couples TRBV7-9 to TRBJ1-3; no firm D call. The germline CDR1 and CDR2 sequences are SEHNR and FQNEAQ (reference sequence). V was cut by 6 bases and J by 0 bases, with 6 bases left in between. This CDR3 has 13 amino acids. The CDR3, as DNA: TGTGCCAGCAGTCCGAGCTCTGGAAACACCATATATTTT. Its translation: CASSPSSGNTIYF. Looking up the rest from reference TRBV7-9 and TRBJ1-3 gives the full variable domain: DTGVSQNPRHKITKRGQNVTFRCDPISEHNRLYWYRQTLGQGPEFLTYFQNEAQLEKSRLLSDRFSAERPKGSFSTLEIQRTEQGDSAMYLCASSPSSGNTIYFGEGSWLTVV.

The rearrangement joins TRBV5-1 to TRBJ2-3, with 8 bases lining up with TRBD2. V lost 0 bases and J lost 4; bases outside the gene matches: 4. CDR1 and CDR2 (germline): SGHRS, YFSETQ. The length of the CDR3 is 15 residues. CDR3 bases: TGCGCCAGCAGCTTGGAGACTAGCGATCCAGATACGCAGTATTTT. Translated: CASSLETSDPDTQYF.

The V call is TRBV6-1, the J call TRBJ1-1, with D unclear. Germline lookup yields CDR1 MNHNS and CDR2 SASEGT. Trimming shortened V by 4 bases and J by 3 bases, and 9 bases separated the two germline ends. The CDR3 spans 13 residues. DNA of the CDR3: TGTGCCAGCAGTGTCACAGAATACACTGAAGCTTTCTTT. Residues: CASSVTEYTEAFF.